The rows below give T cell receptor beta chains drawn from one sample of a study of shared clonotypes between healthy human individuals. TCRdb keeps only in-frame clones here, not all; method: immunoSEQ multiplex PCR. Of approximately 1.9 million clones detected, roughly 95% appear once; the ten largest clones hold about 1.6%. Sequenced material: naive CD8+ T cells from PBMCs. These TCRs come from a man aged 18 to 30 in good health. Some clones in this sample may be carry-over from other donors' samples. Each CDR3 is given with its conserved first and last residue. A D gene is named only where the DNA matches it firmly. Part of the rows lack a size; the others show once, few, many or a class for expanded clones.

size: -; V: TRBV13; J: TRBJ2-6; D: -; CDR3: CASSLGRLGANVLTF; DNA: TGTGCCAGCAGCTTAGGACGGCTCGGGGCCAACGTCCTGACTTTC
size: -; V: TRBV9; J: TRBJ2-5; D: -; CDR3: CASSAGPPGETQYF; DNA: TGTGCCAGCAGCGCGGGTCCACCAGGGGAGACCCAGTACTTC
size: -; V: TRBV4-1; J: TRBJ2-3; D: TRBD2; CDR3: CASSQTSGRARTDTQYF; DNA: TGCGCCAGCAGCCAAACTAGCGGGAGGGCCCGGACAGATACGCAGTATTTT
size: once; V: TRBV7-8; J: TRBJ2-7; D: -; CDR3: CASSSPLRDASHEQYF; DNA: TGTGCCAGCAGCTCGCCGCTTCGGGACGCATCCCACGAGCAGTACTTC
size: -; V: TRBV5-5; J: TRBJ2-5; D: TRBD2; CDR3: CASSGAWTSWEETQYF; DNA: TGTGCCAGCAGCGGGGCCTGGACTAGTTGGGAAGAGACCCAGTACTTC
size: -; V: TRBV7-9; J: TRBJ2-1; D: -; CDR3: CASSSSPVVAINNEQFF; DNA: TGTGCCAGCAGCTCTAGCCCCGTCGTTGCCATTAACAATGAGCAGTTCTTC
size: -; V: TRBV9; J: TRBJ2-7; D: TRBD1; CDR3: CASSVGDRGPEQYF; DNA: TGTGCCAGCAGCGTAGGTGACAGGGGGCCCGAGCAGTACTTC
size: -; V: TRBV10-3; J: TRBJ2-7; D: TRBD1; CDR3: CATKGDRHTTYEQYF; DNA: TGTGCCACCAAGGGGGACAGGCATACTACCTACGAGCAGTACTTC
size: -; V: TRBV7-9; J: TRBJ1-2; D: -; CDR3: CAGSEGQGDFYGYTF; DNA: TGTGCCGGCAGCGAAGGCCAAGGAGACTTCTATGGCTACACCTTC
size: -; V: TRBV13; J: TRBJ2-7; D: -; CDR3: CASAGRTLLYEQYF; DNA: TGTGCCAGCGCGGGGCGCACCCTGCTATACGAGCAGTACTTC
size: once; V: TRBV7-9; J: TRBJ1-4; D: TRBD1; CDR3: CASSWQTGGNEKLFF; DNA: TGTGCCAGCAGCTGGCAGACAGGGGGTAATGAAAAACTGTTTTTT
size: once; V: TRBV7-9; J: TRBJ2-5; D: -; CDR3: CASSPALWTKVDQETQYF; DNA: TGTGCCAGCAGCCCCGCATTGTGGACAAAAGTTGATCAAGAGACCCAGTACTTC
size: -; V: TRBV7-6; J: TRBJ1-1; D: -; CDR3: CASSSRGPNTEAFF; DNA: TGTGCCAGCAGCTCCCGGGGACCGAACACTGAAGCTTTCTTT
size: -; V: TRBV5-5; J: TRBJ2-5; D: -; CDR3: CASSTQKRAETQYF; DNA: TGTGCCAGCAGCACACAAAAGAGGGCAGAGACCCAGTACTTC
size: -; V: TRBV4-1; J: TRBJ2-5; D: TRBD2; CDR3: CASSQDKLAGGPGTQYF; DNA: TGCGCCAGCAGCCAAGATAAACTAGCGGGAGGCCCCGGGACCCAGTACTTC
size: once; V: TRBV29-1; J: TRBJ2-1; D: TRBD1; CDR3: CSVDLGQSYNEQFF; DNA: TGCAGCGTTGATTTGGGACAGTCCTACAATGAGCAGTTCTTC